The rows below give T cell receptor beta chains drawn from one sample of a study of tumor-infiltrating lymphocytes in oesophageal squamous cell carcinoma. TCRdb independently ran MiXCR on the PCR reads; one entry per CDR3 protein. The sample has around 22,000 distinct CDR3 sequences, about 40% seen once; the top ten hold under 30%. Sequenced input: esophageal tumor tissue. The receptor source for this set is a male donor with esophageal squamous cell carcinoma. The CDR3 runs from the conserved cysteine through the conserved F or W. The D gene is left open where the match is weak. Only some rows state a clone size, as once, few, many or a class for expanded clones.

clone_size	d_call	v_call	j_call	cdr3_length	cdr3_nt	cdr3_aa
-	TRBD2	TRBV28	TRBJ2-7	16	TGTGCCAGCAGCTACCTGGGACTAGCGGGAACCTACGAGCAGTACTTC	CASSYLGLAGTYEQYF
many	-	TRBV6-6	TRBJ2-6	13	TGTGCCAGCAGTTACACTGGGGCCAACGTCCTGACTTTC	CASSYTGANVLTF
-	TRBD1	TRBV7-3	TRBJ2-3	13	TGTGCCAGCAGCTTACAGGGGGCGGATACGCAGTATTTT	CASSLQGADTQYF
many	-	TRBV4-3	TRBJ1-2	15	TGCGCCAGCAGCCAAGACGATACTGGGACGCGGGGCTACACCTTC	CASSQDDTGTRGYTF
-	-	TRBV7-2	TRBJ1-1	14	TGTGCCAGCAGCTTTTACAGAATGAACACTGAAGCTTTCTTT	CASSFYRMNTEAFF
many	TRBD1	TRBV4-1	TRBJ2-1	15	TGCGCCAGCAGCCAAGTGGACAGGGACGACAATGAGCAGTTCTTC	CASSQVDRDDNEQFF
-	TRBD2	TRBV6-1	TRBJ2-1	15	TGTGCCAGCAGTTCACGGGGACTAGCCCACAATGAGCAGTTCTTC	CASSSRGLAHNEQFF
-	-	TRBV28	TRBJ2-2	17	TGTGCCAGCAGTTTGGGGGGGGCCGCTACGAACACCGGGGAGCTGTTTTTT	CASSLGGAATNTGELFF
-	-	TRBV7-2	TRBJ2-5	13	TGTGCCAGCAGCCCCCCAGTTTCGCAGACCCAGTACTTC	CASSPPVSQTQYF
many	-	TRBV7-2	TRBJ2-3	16	TGTGCCAGCAGCCGATGGAGCGGCTCTAGCACAGATACGCAGTATTTT	CASSRWSGSSTDTQYF
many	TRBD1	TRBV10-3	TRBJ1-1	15	TGTGCCACAAAGGGGGGGGACAGAGAGAACACTGAAGCTTTCTTT	CATKGGDRENTEAFF
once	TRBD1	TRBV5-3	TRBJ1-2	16	TGTGCCAGCAGCCATGATACAGGGGCAAATAACTATGGCTACACCTTC	CASSHDTGANNYGYTF
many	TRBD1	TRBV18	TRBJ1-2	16	TGTGCCAGCTCACAACCGGGACAGTTGATTAACTATGGCTACACCTTC	CASSQPGQLINYGYTF
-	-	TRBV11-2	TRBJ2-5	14	TGTGCCAGCAGCTTAGTTCGACAGCAAGAGACCCAGTACTTC	CASSLVRQQETQYF
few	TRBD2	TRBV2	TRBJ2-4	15	TGTGCCAGCGCGGGACTAGCGGGGCCGGGGGCCATTCAGTACTTC	CASAGLAGPGAIQYF
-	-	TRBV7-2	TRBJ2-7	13	TGTGCCAGCAGCCTGGGGAACTCCTACGAGCAGTACTTC	CASSLGNSYEQYF
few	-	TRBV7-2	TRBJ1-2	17	TGTGCCAGCAGCGCCCAAACGTCGGGAGGGGGTCGATATGGCTACACCTTC	CASSAQTSGGGRYGYTF
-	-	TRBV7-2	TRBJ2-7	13	TGTGCCAGCAGCTCGAACCCCAACTACGAGCAGTACTTC	CASSSNPNYEQYF
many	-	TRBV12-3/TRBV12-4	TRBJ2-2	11	TGTGCCAGCCGATACACCGGGGAGCTGTTTTTT	CASRYTGELFF
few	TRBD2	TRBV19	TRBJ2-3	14	TGTGCCAGTAGAGCCGCGGGAGGCCCAGATACGCAGTATTTT	CASRAAGGPDTQYF
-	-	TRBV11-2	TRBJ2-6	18	TGTGCCACCATGAAAATAGGGAGCCTACTCTCTGGGGCCAACGTCCTGACTTTC	CATMKIGSLLSGANVLTF
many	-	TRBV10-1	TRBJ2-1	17	TGCGCCAGCAGTGAAGGGGATGGCGGGATGTCGGGAAATGAGCAGTTCTTC	CASSEGDGGMSGNEQFF
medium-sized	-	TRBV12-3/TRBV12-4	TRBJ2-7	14	TGTGCCAGCAGTTCCGGACAGAACTCCTACGAGCAGTACTTC	CASSSGQNSYEQYF
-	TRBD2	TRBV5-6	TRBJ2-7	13	TGTGCCAGCAGACTAGCGTATTCCTACGAGCAGTACTTC	CASRLAYSYEQYF
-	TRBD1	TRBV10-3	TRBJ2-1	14	TGTGCCATCAGTCCCGGGACAGGGTCCAATGAGCAGTTCTTC	CAISPGTGSNEQFF
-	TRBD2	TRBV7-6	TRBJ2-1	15	TGTGCCAGCAGCCCGTTTAGCGGGAGGTTCTATGAGCAGTTCTTC	CASSPFSGRFYEQFF